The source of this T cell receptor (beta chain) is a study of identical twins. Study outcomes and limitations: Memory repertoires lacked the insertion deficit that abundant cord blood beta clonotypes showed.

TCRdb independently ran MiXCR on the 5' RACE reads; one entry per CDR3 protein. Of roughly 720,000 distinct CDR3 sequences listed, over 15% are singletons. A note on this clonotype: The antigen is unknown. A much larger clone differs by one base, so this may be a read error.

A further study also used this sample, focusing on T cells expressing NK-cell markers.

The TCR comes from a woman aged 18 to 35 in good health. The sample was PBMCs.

CDR3 in amino acids: CTSSEWTREETQYF. The CDR3 DNA sequence: TGCACCAGCAGTGAGTGGACCAGGGAGGAGACCCAGTACTTC. The chain employs TRBV10-2 and TRBJ2-5; TRBD1 or TRBD2 may be the D gene (5 bases each). Germline V gene sequence: CDR1 WSHSY, CDR2 SAAADI. CDR3 size: 14 residues.